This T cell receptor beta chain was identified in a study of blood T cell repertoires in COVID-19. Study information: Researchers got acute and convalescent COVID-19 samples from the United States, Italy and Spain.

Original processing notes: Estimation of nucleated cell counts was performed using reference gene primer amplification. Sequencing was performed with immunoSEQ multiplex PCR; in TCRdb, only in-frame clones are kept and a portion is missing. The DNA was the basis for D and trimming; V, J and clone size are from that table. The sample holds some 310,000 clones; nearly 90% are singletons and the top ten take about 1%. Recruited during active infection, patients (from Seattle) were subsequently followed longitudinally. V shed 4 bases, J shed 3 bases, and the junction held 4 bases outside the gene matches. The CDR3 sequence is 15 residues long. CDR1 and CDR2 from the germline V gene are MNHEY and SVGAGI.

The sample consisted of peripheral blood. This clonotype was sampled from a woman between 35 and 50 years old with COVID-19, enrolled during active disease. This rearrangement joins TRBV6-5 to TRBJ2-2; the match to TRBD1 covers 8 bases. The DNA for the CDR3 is TGTGCCAGCAGTTCCGGACAGGGCTACACCGGGGAGCTGTTTTTT. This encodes CASSSGQGYTGELFF.